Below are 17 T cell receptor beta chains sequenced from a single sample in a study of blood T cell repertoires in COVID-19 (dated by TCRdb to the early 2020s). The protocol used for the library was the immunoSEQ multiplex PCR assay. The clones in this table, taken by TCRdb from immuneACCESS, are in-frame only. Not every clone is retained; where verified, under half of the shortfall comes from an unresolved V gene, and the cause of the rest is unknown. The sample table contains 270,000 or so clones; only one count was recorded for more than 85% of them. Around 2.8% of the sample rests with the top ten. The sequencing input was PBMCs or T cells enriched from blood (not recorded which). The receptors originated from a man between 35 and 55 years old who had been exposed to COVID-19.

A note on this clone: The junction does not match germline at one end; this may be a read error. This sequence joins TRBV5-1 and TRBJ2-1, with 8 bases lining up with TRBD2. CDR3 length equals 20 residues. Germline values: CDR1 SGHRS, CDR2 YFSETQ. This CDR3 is CARSRRGGPDLAAQYNEQFF. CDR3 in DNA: TGCGCCCGCAGCCGCCGGGGGGGGCCCGACTTAGCGGCACAATACAATGAGCAGTTCTTC.

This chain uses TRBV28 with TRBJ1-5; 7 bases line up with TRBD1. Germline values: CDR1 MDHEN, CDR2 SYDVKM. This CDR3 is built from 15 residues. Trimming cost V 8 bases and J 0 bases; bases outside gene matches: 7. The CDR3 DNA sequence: TGTGCCAGCTCTAGCAGGGGGTATAGCAATCAGCCCCAGCATTTT. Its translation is CASSSRGYSNQPQHF.

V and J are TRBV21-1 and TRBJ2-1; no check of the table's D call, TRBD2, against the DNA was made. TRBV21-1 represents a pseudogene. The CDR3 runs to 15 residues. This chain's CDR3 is CASSKVCSPGGEQFF. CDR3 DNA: TGTGCCAGCAGCAAAGTATGTAGCCCTGGCGGTGAGCAGTTCTTC.

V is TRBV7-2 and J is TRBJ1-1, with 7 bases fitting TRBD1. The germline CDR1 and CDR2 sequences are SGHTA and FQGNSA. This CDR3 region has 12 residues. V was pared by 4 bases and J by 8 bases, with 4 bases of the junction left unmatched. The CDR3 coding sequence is TGTGCCAGCAGCTCAGACAGGGCCGAAGCTTTCTTT. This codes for CASSSDRAEAFF.

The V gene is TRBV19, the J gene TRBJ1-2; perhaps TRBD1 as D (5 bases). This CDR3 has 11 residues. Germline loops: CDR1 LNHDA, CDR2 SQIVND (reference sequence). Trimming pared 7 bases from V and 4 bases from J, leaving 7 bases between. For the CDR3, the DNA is TGTGCCAGTATTGACAGCTATGGCTACACCTTC. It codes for CASIDSYGYTF.

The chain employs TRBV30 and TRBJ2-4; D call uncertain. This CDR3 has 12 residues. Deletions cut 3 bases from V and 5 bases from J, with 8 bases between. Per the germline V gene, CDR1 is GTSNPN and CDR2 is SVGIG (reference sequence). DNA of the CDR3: TGTGCCTGGAGCGCTACCCAAAACATTCAGTACTTC. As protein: CAWSATQNIQYF.

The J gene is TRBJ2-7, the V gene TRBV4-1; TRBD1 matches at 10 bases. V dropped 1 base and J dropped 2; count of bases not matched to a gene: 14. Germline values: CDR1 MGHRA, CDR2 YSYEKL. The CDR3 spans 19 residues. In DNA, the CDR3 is TGCGCCAGCAGCCAAGTCTCCTCAGGAGGGACAGGGGTCCCCTACGAGCAGTACTTC. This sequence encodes CASSQVSSGGTGVPYEQYF.

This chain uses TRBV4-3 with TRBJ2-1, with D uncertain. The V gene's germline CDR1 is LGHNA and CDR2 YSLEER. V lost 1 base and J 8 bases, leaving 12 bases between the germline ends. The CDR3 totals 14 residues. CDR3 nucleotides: TGCGCCAGCAGCCAAGCCTCGGGTTGGGATGAGCAGTTCTTC. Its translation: CASSQASGWDEQFF.

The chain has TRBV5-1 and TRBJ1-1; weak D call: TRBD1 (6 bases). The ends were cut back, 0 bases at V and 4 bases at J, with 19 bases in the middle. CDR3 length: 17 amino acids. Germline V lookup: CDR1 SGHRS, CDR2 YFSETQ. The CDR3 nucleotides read TGCGCCAGCAGCTTGGAAAAAACGCAGGGGAGGGGCACTGAAGCTTTCTTT. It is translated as CASSLEKTQGRGTEAFF.

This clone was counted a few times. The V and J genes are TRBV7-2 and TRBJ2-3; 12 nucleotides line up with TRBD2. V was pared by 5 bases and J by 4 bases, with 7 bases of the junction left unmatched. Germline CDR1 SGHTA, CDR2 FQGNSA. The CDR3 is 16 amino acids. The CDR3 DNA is TGTGCCAGCAGCCTCCTAGCGGGAGGGCCCGCAGATACGCAGTATTTT. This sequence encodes CASSLLAGGPADTQYF. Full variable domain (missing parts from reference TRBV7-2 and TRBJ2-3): GAGVSQSPSNKVTEKGKDVELRCDPISGHTALYWYRQSLGQGLEFLIYFQGNSAPDKSGLPSDRFSAERTGGSVSTLTIQRTQQEDSAVYLCASSLLAGGPADTQYFGPGTRLTVL.

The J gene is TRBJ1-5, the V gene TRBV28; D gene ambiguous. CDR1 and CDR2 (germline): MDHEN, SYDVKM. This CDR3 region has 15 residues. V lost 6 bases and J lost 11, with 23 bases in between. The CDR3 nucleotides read TGTGCCAGCAGCCTCAGACGGACTCGGGATTTGGCCCAGCATTTT. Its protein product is CASSLRRTRDLAQHF.

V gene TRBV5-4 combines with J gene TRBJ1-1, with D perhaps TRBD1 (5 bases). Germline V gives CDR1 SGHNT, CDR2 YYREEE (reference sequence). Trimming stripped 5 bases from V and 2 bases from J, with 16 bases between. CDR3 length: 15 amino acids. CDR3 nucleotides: TGTGCCAGCAGACTACAAACAGGCGCAAACACTGAAGCTTTCTTT. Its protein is CASRLQTGANTEAFF.

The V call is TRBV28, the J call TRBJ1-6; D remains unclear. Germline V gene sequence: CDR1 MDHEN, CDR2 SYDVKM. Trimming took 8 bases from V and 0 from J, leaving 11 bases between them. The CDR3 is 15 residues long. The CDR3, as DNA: TGTGCCAGCCGCCTGGTGAGCTCCTATAATTCACCCCTCCACTTT. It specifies CASRLVSSYNSPLHF.

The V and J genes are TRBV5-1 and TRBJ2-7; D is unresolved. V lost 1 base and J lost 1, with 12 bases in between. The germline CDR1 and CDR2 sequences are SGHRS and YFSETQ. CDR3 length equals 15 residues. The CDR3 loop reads CASSLIVFGSYEQYF. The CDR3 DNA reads TGCGCCAGCAGCTTGATTGTCTTCGGGTCCTACGAGCAGTACTTC. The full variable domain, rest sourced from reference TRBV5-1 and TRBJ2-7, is KAGVTQTPRYLIKTRGQQVTLSCSPISGHRSVSWYQQTPGQGLQFLFEYFSETQRNKGNFPGRFSGRQFSNSRSEMNVSTLELGDSALYLCASSLIVFGSYEQYFGPGTRLTVT.

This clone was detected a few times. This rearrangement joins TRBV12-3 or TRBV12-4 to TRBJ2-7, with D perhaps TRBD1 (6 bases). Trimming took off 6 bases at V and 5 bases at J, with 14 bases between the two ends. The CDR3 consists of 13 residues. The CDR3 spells CASSQIQGNEQYF. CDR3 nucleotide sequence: TGTGCCAGCAGCCAGATACAGGGTAACGAGCAGTACTTC.

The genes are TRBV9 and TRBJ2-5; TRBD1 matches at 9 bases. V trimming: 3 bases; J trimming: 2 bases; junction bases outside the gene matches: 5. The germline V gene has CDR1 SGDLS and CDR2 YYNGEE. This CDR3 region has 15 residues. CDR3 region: CASSDDRGGQETQYF. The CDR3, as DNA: TGTGCCAGCAGCGACGACAGGGGGGGTCAAGAGACCCAGTACTTC.

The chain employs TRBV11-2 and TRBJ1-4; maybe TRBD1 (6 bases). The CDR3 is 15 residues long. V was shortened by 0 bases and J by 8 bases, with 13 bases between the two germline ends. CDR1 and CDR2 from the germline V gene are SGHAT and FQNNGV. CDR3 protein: CASSLDLGHGEKLFF. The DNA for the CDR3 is TGTGCCAGCAGCTTAGACTTGGGACACGGAGAAAAACTGTTTTTT.